The 24 T cell receptor beta chains listed next were all sequenced from one sample in a study of shared clonotypes between healthy human individuals. The data were produced by immunoSEQ multiplex PCR, yet TCRdb's version contains in-frame clones alone and is incomplete. The sample lists some 650,000 clones, approximately 97% occurring once. The sequenced sample consisted of naive CD4+ T cells sorted from blood. Subset: CD45RA+ positively selected. These receptor sequences come from a woman in her twenties or thirties in good health.

The chain carries TRBV19 and TRBJ1-4, with D possibly being TRBD1 (6 bases). This CDR3 region has 14 residues. Trimming left V 4 bases short and J 4 bases short, with 10 bases between. Germline V gives CDR1 LNHDA, CDR2 SQIVND (reference sequence). The DNA of the CDR3 is TGTGCCAGTAGTACTCAGGGGAATAATGAAAAACTGTTTTTT. It specifies CASSTQGNNEKLFF.

This clone was detected only once. The V and J genes are TRBV29-1 and TRBJ2-3, with a possible D match to TRBD1 (6 bases). V lost 7 bases and J lost 2, with 7 bases in between. Germline V lookup: CDR1 SQVTM, CDR2 ANQGSEA. The CDR3 length is 11 residues. The CDR3 is CSGTATDTQYF. The CDR3 DNA reads TGCAGCGGGACAGCCACAGATACGCAGTATTTT.

The chain joins TRBV2 to TRBJ2-1, with 9 bases lining up with TRBD2. CDR3 size: 16 residues. The V and J ends lost 1 base and 8 bases, in that order; junction bases with no gene match: 9. Germline V lookup: CDR1 SNHLY, CDR2 FYNNEI. The CDR3 reads CASSEEGSGSFHEQFF. The CDR3 bases are TGTGCCAGCAGTGAAGAGGGTAGCGGGAGCTTCCATGAGCAGTTCTTC.

The chain employs TRBV19 and TRBJ1-2, with D possibly being TRBD1 (6 bases). V was pared by 2 bases and J by 6 bases, with 28 bases between. The CDR3 contains 19 residues. Germline CDR1 and CDR2: LNHDA and SQIVND (reference sequence). DNA of the CDR3: TGTGCCAGTAGTATAACCTCCCTCAGCGAGGGGGAACCACGACATGGCTACACCTTC. It codes for CASSITSLSEGEPRHGYTF. The full variable domain, with the rest looked up from reference TRBV19 and TRBJ1-2, is DGGITQSPKYLFRKEGQNVTLSCEQNLNHDAMYWYRQDPGQGLRLIYYSQIVNDFQKGDIAEGYSVSREKKESFPLTVTSAQKNPTAFYLCASSITSLSEGEPRHGYTFGSGTRLTVV.

This clone showed up just once. In nucleotides, the CDR3 is TGTGCCAGCAGAGGTATCCGGGGCTCCTACAATGAGCAGTTCTTC. This codes for CASRGIRGSYNEQFF. The V gene is TRBV2, the J gene TRBJ2-1; maybe TRBD2 (5 bases). Germline V gene sequence: CDR1 SNHLY, CDR2 FYNNEI. Between the trimmed V and J ends, which lost 6 bases and 0 bases, there was a span of 12 bases. The CDR3 has 15 amino acids.

The chain joins TRBV6-6 to TRBJ2-7, with 7 bases matching TRBD1. Germline V lookup: CDR1 MNHNY, CDR2 SVGAGI (reference sequence). V lost 6 bases and J lost 0; bases outside the gene matches: 2. The CDR3 is 13 residues long. CDR3 sequence: CASSRTGSYEQYF. CDR3 coding DNA: TGTGCCAGCAGCCGGACAGGCTCCTACGAGCAGTACTTC.

The chain links TRBV28 to TRBJ2-1; perhaps D is TRBD1 or TRBD2 (5 bases each). V dropped 4 bases and J dropped 2 bases, with 21 bases sitting between them. Germline V gives CDR1 MDHEN, CDR2 SYDVKM. CDR3 length: 18 residues. The CDR3 nucleotides read TGTGCCAGCAGTTCCCCACTCGGCGGCAGGGACCCCTACAATGAGCAGTTCTTC. It codes for CASSSPLGGRDPYNEQFF.

In regard to this clone: This sample includes further DNA sequences coding for the same CDR3. The chain recombines TRBV11-3 with TRBJ1-1, with 7 bases aligning to TRBD1. Trimming cost V 5 bases and J 1 base; bases outside gene matches: 1. The CDR3 covers 13 residues. Per germline, CDR1 SGHNT and CDR2 YENEEA. CDR3 sequence reads: CASSRTGNTEAFF. CDR3 bases: TGTGCCAGCAGCCGGACAGGGAACACTGAAGCTTTCTTT.

The J gene is TRBJ2-5, the V gene TRBV6-5; D gene unclear. This CDR3 spans 16 amino acids. Germline CDR1 and CDR2: MNHEY and SVGAGI. Trimming removed 0 bases from V and 1 base from J, with 12 bases in between. The CDR3 loop reads CASSYSGLGAQETQYF. The CDR3 bases are TGTGCCAGCAGTTACTCCGGGCTAGGCGCCCAAGAGACCCAGTACTTC.

The J gene is TRBJ2-7, the V gene TRBV2; TRBD1 is a possible D gene (6 bases). The germline V gene has CDR1 SNHLY and CDR2 FYNNEI. There are 16 residues in the CDR3. Deletions cut 8 bases from V and 2 bases from J, with 22 bases between. The CDR3 spells CASQVGVGAAAYEQYF. The CDR3 DNA follows: TGTGCCAGCCAGGTAGGGGTGGGGGCGGCGGCCTACGAGCAGTACTTC.

The rearrangement uses TRBV6-5 and TRBJ1-5; no reliable D call. V lost 7 bases and J lost 1, with 8 bases in between. Per the germline V gene, CDR1 is MNHEY and CDR2 is SVGAGI. This CDR3 region has 13 residues. CDR3 in DNA: TGTGCCAGCAAACAGAGGAGCAATCAGCCCCAGCATTTT. This gives the protein CASKQRSNQPQHF.

The chain couples TRBV5-1 to TRBJ2-1; TRBD1 is a possible D gene (5 bases). The V end lost 0 bases, the J end lost 3 bases, and 13 bases lay between the germline ends. The length of the CDR3 is 16 residues. CDR1 is SGHRS, CDR2 YFSETQ, per germline. The CDR3 DNA is TGCGCCAGCAGCTTGGTGGGCAGGGTGGTCTACAATGAGCAGTTCTTC. Translation gives CASSLVGRVVYNEQFF.

The rearrangement joins TRBV6-5 to TRBJ2-7; TRBD2 is a possible D gene (5 bases). V lost 5 bases and J lost 3, with 17 bases in between. Germline V gene sequence: CDR1 MNHEY, CDR2 SVGAGI. The length of the CDR3 is 15 residues. CDR3 in DNA: TGTGCCAGCAGTGTCCGGGGTCGTCATTACTACGAGCAGTACTTC. Translated: CASSVRGRHYYEQYF.

V gene TRBV19 combines with J gene TRBJ2-7; perhaps TRBD2 as D (5 bases). The CDR3 is 12 amino acids. Germline V gives CDR1 LNHDA, CDR2 SQIVND (reference sequence). The V end was cut by 3 bases, the J end by 6 bases, with 9 bases between. CDR3 region: CASSIREGEQYF. CDR3 coding DNA: TGTGCCAGTAGTATTCGGGAAGGCGAGCAGTACTTC.

The genes are TRBV11-2 and TRBJ2-5; 14 nucleotides line up with TRBD2. Looked up from germline, CDR1 is SGHAT and CDR2 is FQNNGV. There are 17 residues in the CDR3. J gave up 4 bases and V 5 bases, and 9 bases lay outside the gene matches. CDR3 amino acids: CASSRTSGRPWSETQYF. As DNA, the CDR3 is TGTGCCAGCAGCCGGACTAGCGGGAGGCCTTGGTCAGAGACCCAGTACTTC.

The chain links TRBV9 to TRBJ1-2; D possibly corresponds to TRBD1 (5 bases). V gave up 0 bases and J gave up 2 bases, with 8 bases separating them. CDR3 length equals 14 residues. Germline CDR1 SGDLS, CDR2 YYNGEE. The CDR3 region is CASSVGRGNYGYTF. CDR3 sequence (DNA): TGTGCCAGCAGCGTAGGTCGGGGGAACTATGGCTACACCTTC.

The gene calls are TRBV5-6 and TRBJ2-1; 9 bases fit TRBD2. Trimming cost V 2 bases and J 7 bases; bases outside gene matches: 7. This CDR3 contains 15 residues. Germline V gene data show CDR1 as SGHDT and CDR2 as YYEEEE. CDR3 bases: TGTGCCAGCAGCTTCAGTAGCGGGAGTTTTAATGAGCAGTTCTTC. Translated, it gives CASSFSSGSFNEQFF.

The chain employs TRBV11-2 and TRBJ2-5; perhaps TRBD2 as D (5 bases). Trimming stripped 5 bases from V and 5 bases from J, with 18 bases between. The CDR3 loop spans 15 amino acids. The germline V gene encodes CDR1 SGHAT and CDR2 FQNNGV. In DNA form, the CDR3 reads TGTGCCAGCAGCCAAGGCACAATCACGGGGGAGACCCAGTACTTC. Translated, it gives CASSQGTITGETQYF. The complete variable domain, with remaining parts taken from reference TRBV11-2 and TRBJ2-5, reads EAGVAQSPRYKIIEKRQSVAFWCNPISGHATLYWYQQILGQGPKLLIQFQNNGVVDDSQLPKDRFSAERLKGVDSTLKIQPAKLEDSAVYLCASSQGTITGETQYFGPGTRLLVL.

The rearrangement uses TRBV9 and TRBJ2-5, with 8 bases that match TRBD2. The germline CDR1 and CDR2 sequences are SGDLS and YYNGEE. The CDR3 extends over 17 amino acids. The junction had 12 bases not matched to a gene; V was cut back by 3 bases and J by 2 bases. The CDR3 DNA follows: TGTGCCAGCAGCGCGAGCGCGGGACTAGAGAGGCAAGAGACCCAGTACTTC. It encodes CASSASAGLERQETQYF.

The chain links TRBV15 to TRBJ2-4; 9 positions agree with TRBD1. CDR3 length: 16 residues. Looked up from germline, CDR1 is LNHNV and CDR2 is YYDKDF (reference sequence). Unmatched junction bases numbered 10, after V lost 1 base and J lost 9 bases. CDR3 sequence reads: CATSRGGTGRGSIQYF. CDR3 bases: TGTGCCACCAGCAGAGGCGGGACAGGGCGGGGTAGCATTCAGTACTTC.

This chain links TRBV2 with TRBJ1-2, with 11 bases that match TRBD1. J gave up 9 bases and V 4 bases, and 4 bases lay outside the gene matches. The germline gives CDR1 SNHLY, CDR2 FYNNEI. The CDR3 covers 13 residues. The CDR3 reads CASSAGQGERYTF. CDR3 DNA: TGTGCCAGCAGTGCGGGACAGGGGGAGCGCTACACCTTC.

V usage is TRBV15 and J usage is TRBJ2-4; D not resolved. Germline loops: CDR1 LNHNV, CDR2 YYDKDF (reference sequence). With 1 base removed from V and 1 base from J, the gap between germline ends came to 8 bases. The CDR3 consists of 15 residues. The CDR3 sequence is CATSRAGPAKNIQYF. The CDR3, as DNA: TGTGCCACCAGCAGAGCTGGGCCGGCCAAAAACATTCAGTACTTC.

J is TRBJ2-6 and V is TRBV25-1; D call uncertain. The CDR3 covers 15 residues. V dropped 9 bases and J dropped 1 base, with 13 bases sitting between them. Germline V CDR1 and CDR2: MGHDK, SYGVNS. For the CDR3, the DNA is TGTGCCAGTGGCGGCCCCGTATCTGGGGCCAACGTCCTGACTTTC. Protein: CASGGPVSGANVLTF.

The chain joins TRBV19 to TRBJ1-1, with D maybe TRBD1 (6 bases). The CDR3 is 12 amino acids. V lost 5 bases and J lost 3, with 7 bases in between. The V gene's germline CDR1 is LNHDA and CDR2 SQIVND (reference sequence). CDR3 amino acids: CASSWTDTEAFF. The CDR3 coding sequence is TGTGCCAGTAGTTGGACAGACACTGAAGCTTTCTTT. The complete variable domain, with remaining parts taken from reference TRBV19 and TRBJ1-1, reads DGGITQSPKYLFRKEGQNVTLSCEQNLNHDAMYWYRQDPGQGLRLIYYSQIVNDFQKGDIAEGYSVSREKKESFPLTVTSAQKNPTAFYLCASSWTDTEAFFGQGTRLTVV.